The text below deals with one T cell receptor beta chain. The antigen is not known. The data stem from a study of T-cell memory formation after mild COVID-19. Amplification by 5'RACE using constant-segment primers produced TCR alpha and TCR beta cDNA libraries that carried sample barcodes and UMIs. One entry per CDR3 protein results from TCRdb running MiXCR on the 5' RACE reads. This table holds roughly 150,000 distinct CDR3 sequences, 13% to 15% found once. The CDR3 sequence is 12 residues long. Germline V gene lookup returns CDR1 SQVTM and CDR2 ANQGSEA. V lost 3 bases to trimming and J lost 2 bases, with 8 bases between them. Study-wide results and limits: For second-wave clones that peaked at day 37, SARS-CoV-2 specificity went unverified. Memory from before infection featured some responding clones, which suggests cross-reactive memory joined.

This chain uses TRBV29-1 with TRBJ2-7; D tentatively fits TRBD1 or TRBD2 (5 bases each). Sequenced sample: PBMCs or a T cell subset sorted from them (not recorded which). The receptor comes from an adult woman who had mild COVID-19 (a few samples of this study predate the infection). Cell type and time point are not known. In DNA, the CDR3 is TGCAGCGTTGACATGGGGGCCTACGAGCAGTACTTC. Translating gives CSVDMGAYEQYF.